This T cell receptor beta chain was sequenced in a study of shared clonotypes between healthy human individuals. Donors had no recently reported acute infections or vaccinations and were HIV-negative. The CDR3 is 15 amino acids. The germline CDR1 and CDR2 sequences are SGHNT and YYREEE (reference sequence). Trimming pared 1 base from V and 0 bases from J, leaving 10 bases between. Researchers divided each subset's genomic DNA evenly across several immunoSEQ plates. Only in-frame clones appear in the TCRdb table, and some are missing; sequencing was by immunoSEQ multiplex PCR. The sample has 730,000 or so clones, 72% seen once.

The chain is built from TRBV5-4 and TRBJ2-5, with TRBD2 as a possible D gene (5 bases). This TCR was recovered from a woman in her 30s in good health. Source material: memory CD4+ T cells sorted from blood. The subset denotes: CD45RA-negative fraction. The CDR3 sequence: CASSLSQRYQETQYF. The CDR3 bases are TGTGCCAGCAGCTTGTCCCAGCGGTACCAAGAGACCCAGTACTTC.